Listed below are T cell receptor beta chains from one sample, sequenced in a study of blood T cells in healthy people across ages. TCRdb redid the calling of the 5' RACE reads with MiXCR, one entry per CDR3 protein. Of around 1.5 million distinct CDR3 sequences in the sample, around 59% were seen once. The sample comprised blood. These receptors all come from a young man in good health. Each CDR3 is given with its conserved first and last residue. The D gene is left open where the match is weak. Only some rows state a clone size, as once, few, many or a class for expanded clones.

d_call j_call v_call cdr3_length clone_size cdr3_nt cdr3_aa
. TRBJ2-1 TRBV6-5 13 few TGTGCCAGCAGTTACGAGGGTTACAATGAGCAGTTCTTC CASSYEGYNEQFF
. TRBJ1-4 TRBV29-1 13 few TGCAGCGCCGAGACAACCACTAATGAAAAACTGTTTTTT CSAETTTNEKLFF
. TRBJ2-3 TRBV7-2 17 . TGTGCCAGCAGCTTATTTAGTTCGGTCTCTGGCACAGATACGCAGTATTTT CASSLFSSVSGTDTQYF
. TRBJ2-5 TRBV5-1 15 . TGCGCCAGCAGCTTGGGTAGCGGCAACCAAGAGACCCAGTACTTC CASSLGSGNQETQYF
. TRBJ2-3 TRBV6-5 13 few TGTGCCAGCACTAGGGCAGCCACAGATACGCAGTATTTT CASTRAATDTQYF
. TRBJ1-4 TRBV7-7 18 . TGTGCCAGCAGCTCCTTTCATCCCCGGGGCGTAAGGAATGAAAAACTGTTTTTT CASSSFHPRGVRNEKLFF
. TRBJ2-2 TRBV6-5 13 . TGTGCCAGTCGAACACGGGGGACCGGGGAGCTGTTTTTT CASRTRGTGELFF
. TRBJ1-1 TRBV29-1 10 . TGCAGCGTTGATGGTACTGAAGCTTTCTTT CSVDGTEAFF
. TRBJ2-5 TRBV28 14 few TGTGCCAGCAGTCGAGGACAGAAGGGTCAGACCCAGTACTTC CASSRGQKGQTQYF
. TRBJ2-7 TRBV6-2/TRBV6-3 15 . TGTGCCAGCAGTTACACCTTACTAGCTGGCTACGAGCAGTACTTC CASSYTLLAGYEQYF
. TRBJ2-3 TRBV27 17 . TGTGCCAGCAGTCCATACCCCGTGATAGCGGACACAGATACGCAGTATTTT CASSPYPVIADTDTQYF
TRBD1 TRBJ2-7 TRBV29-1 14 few TGCAGCGTGGGCCCCGGGACAGTTACCTACGAGCAGTACTTC CSVGPGTVTYEQYF
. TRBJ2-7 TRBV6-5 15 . TGTGCCAGCAGTTGGCGAGGGGGTAACTCCTACGAGCAGTACTTC CASSWRGGNSYEQYF
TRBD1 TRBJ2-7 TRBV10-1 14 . TGCGCCAGCAGTGGGGACAGGTTCTCCTACGAGCAGTACTTC CASSGDRFSYEQYF
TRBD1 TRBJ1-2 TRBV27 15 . TGTGCCAGCAGTTTGGGGACAGGGTTTGATTTTGGCTACACCTTC CASSLGTGFDFGYTF
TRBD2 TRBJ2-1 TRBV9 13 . TGTGCCAGCAGCGTGAGTAGCGGGGGGGGCGTGTTCTTC CASSVSSGGGVFF
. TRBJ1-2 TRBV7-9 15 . TGTGCCAGCAGCTTAGGTGGACCCAGGGCCTATGGCTACACCTTC CASSLGGPRAYGYTF
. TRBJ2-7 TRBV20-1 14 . TGCAGTGTTACGGATGGGGTAATCCCCTACGAGCAGTACTTC CSVTDGVIPYEQYF
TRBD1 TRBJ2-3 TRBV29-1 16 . TGCAGCGTTGAGGGAGGGGGGACAGGGGCAGTAGATACGCAGTATTTT CSVEGGGTGAVDTQYF
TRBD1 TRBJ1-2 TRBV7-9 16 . TGTGCCAGCACCCTAGCGACAGGGGTTGGAGGCAATGGCTACACCTTC CASTLATGVGGNGYTF
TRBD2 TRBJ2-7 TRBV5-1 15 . TGCGCCAGCAGCCGGGGGACTAGCGGATCCTACGAGCAGTACTTC CASSRGTSGSYEQYF
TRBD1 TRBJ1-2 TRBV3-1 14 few TGTGCCAGCAGCCAAGGCAACAGGGGATTTGGCTACACCTTC CASSQGNRGFGYTF
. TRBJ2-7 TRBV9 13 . TGTGCCAGCAGCCTCGAGCGGGACACCGAGCAGTACTTC CASSLERDTEQYF
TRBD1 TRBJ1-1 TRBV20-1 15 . TGCAGTGCTGCCCACGTACAGGGGTGGGGCACTGAAGCTTTCTTT CSAAHVQGWGTEAFF
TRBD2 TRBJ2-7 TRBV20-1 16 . TGCAGTGCTAGAGTCCCAAGACCTAGCGGGGCCTACGAGCAGTACTTC CSARVPRPSGAYEQYF
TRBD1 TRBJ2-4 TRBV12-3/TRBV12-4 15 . TGTGCCAGCTCGGACAGGGACCTAGGCAAAAACATTCAGTACTTC CASSDRDLGKNIQYF
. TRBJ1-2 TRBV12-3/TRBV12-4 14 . TGTGCCAGCAGTCGACCGGGATTTGCGGAAGGCTACACCTTC CASSRPGFAEGYTF